This paragraph reports one T cell receptor (beta chain). Trimming cost V 4 bases and J 3 bases, with 10 bases left between them. The CDR3 loop spans 13 amino acids. Assay: immunoSEQ multiplex PCR; the TCRdb copy retains only in-frame clones and omits some. The profile shows 150,000 to 200,000 clones, approximately 88% of them singletons. The data derive from a study of blood T cell repertoires in COVID-19. The sample consisted of PBMCs or T cells enriched from blood (not recorded which). The receptor comes from a man between 70 and 80 years old who had been exposed to COVID-19. This chain connects TRBV12-3 or TRBV12-4 to TRBJ2-7; D uncertain. CDR3 sequence reads: CASSSDTHYEQYF. The CDR3 nucleotides read TGTGCCAGCAGTTCCGACACACACTACGAGCAGTACTTC.